The clone carrying this TCR beta chain was detected only once. The data derive from a study of blood T cell repertoires in COVID-19. Study overall: Collection of acute and convalescent COVID-19 samples took place in the United States, Italy and Spain. PBMCs, B-cell-depleted T cells, or T cells were the source of the cDNA or gDNA that made up the material.

Original methodology: Reference gene primer amplification gave nucleated cell count estimates. Profiled with immunoSEQ multiplex PCR; TCRdb holds only in-frame clones, not every one. That table supplies the V and J calls and clone size; D and trimming were determined from the DNA. Of approximately 47,000 clones in the sample, 86% were seen once. This CDR3 contains 13 residues. V was pared by 8 bases and J by 3 bases, with 6 bases of the junction left unmatched. This TCR derives from an older woman with acute or convalescent COVID-19. The sample was peripheral blood. V is TRBV12-3 or TRBV12-4 and J is TRBJ1-1, with 7 bases matching TRBD1. The CDR3 DNA reads as TGTGCCAGCCAGGGGGTTATGGACACTGAAGCTTTCTTT. Translated: CASQGVMDTEAFF.